This T cell receptor beta chain was identified during a study of monozygotic twins with inflammatory bowel disease. TCRdb reprocessed the 5' RACE reads and keeps a single row for each CDR3 protein, giving no DNA. The table counts over 200,000 distinct CDR3 sequences; less than 9% lies in the top ten. Total RNA isolation used whole blood (no T cell sorting was performed). The V gene's germline CDR1 is MDHEN and CDR2 SYDVKM. The CDR3 is made up of 15 amino acids. V usage is TRBV28 and J usage is TRBJ1-6. Input material: blood. This TCR was sampled from a human donor with ulcerative colitis or Crohn's disease, or a healthy co-twin of an affected twin (not recorded which). The CDR3 reads CASSGGDSSKSPLHF.